The clone carrying this TCR beta chain was recorded at least ten times. Its antigen remains unidentified. TCRdb itself ran the 5' RACE reads through MiXCR, one entry per CDR3 protein. The sample comprises under 300,000 distinct CDR3 sequences, about 9.1% of which are singletons, and under 7.5% rests with the top ten. With 0 bases removed from V and 3 bases from J, the gap between germline ends came to 6 bases. The CDR3 has 13 residues. The germline gives CDR1 SGHRS, CDR2 YFSETQ. This entry comes from a study of CD8 T cells in ankylosing spondylitis. General study results and limits: Fewer than 10 highly homologous variants made up a TCR beta motif that seemed to typify ankylosing spondylitis blood.

The origin of this receptor is a male donor with ankylosing spondylitis or in good health (not recorded which). This chain uses TRBV5-1 with TRBJ2-5; no definite D call. Sequencing was performed on blood, either unsorted or a sorted T cell fraction (not recorded which). CDR3 DNA: TGCGCCAGCAGCTTGGACAGTGAAGAGACCCAGTACTTC. Protein sequence: CASSLDSEETQYF.